The clone carrying this T cell receptor (beta chain) occurred a few times. The record originates from a study of T cells after yellow fever vaccination. One entry per CDR3 protein, called by TCRdb with MiXCR from the 5' RACE reads. The sample carries some 350,000 distinct CDR3 sequences, 7.5% to 9% recorded once. Sequences were derived from PBMCs, sampled on the day of the first yellow fever vaccination. The sequence was collected from a man between 18 and 29 years old who received the YFV17D yellow fever vaccine.

The CDR3 DNA follows: TGTGCCAGCAGTTCATGGGGAGGAGGAGATGAAAAACTGTTTTTT. It specifies CASSSWGGGDEKLFF. The rearrangement uses TRBV28 and TRBJ1-4; D gene unclear. The V and J ends lost 4 bases and 6 bases respectively, with 15 bases between them. This CDR3 has 15 amino acids. In germline, CDR1 is MDHEN, CDR2 SYDVKM.